This T cell receptor beta chain was captured in a study of blood T cell repertoires in COVID-19. The V segment lost 2 bases and the J segment 10 bases; nucleotides outside the gene matches: 8. The CDR3 length is 15 residues. CDR1 and CDR2 (germline): SGDLS, YYNGEE. In this sample, this clone turned up once. This table comes from immunoSEQ multiplex PCR, and its TCRdb copy is limited to in-frame clones, with some not included. The table records 62,000 or so clones, about 86% of them present only once. Sequencing used peripheral blood. The sequence was collected from a woman aged 60-75 years with acute or convalescent COVID-19. V and J are TRBV9 and TRBJ1-6; 8 positions match TRBD1. The CDR3 DNA sequence: TGTGCCAGCAGCGTCCGGACAGGGTCAGGGTCACCCCTCCACTTT. This translates into CASSVRTGSGSPLHF.